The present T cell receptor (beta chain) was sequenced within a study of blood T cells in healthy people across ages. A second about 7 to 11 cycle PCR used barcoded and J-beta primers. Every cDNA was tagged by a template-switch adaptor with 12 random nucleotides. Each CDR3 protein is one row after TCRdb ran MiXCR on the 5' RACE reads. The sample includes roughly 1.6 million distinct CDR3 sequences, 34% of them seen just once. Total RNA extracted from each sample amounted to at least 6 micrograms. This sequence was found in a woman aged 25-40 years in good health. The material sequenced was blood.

The CDR3 DNA reads as TGTGCCAGCAGTTCCACGGGAGGATGGTACGAGCAGTACTTC. Its translation: CASSSTGGWYEQYF. The V and J genes are TRBV27 and TRBJ2-7; TRBD2 aligns across 7 bases. V shed 4 bases and J 4 bases; nucleotides not matched to a gene: 7. CDR3 length equals 14 residues. Germline V gene data show CDR1 as MNHEY and CDR2 as SMNVEV (reference sequence).